The subject of this entry is one T cell receptor beta chain. No antigen is known for it. This sample is part of a study of response to subunit inactivated influenza vaccine. Notes on the study in general: The authors suggested that every seasonal influenza vaccination recruits few new T cells.

The ends lost 6 bases at V and 4 bases at J; junction bases unmatched: 7. Germline V gene lookup returns CDR1 MDHEN and CDR2 SYDVKM. The CDR3 length is 15 residues. MiXCR, run by TCRdb on the RT-PCR reads, gives a single entry per CDR3 protein. The profile covers fewer than 600,000 distinct CDR3 sequences, with roughly 7.6% appearing a single time and around 12% taken by the ten largest. Sequencing used PBMCs from blood, obtained roughly 24 months after vaccination. The clonotype comes from a man aged 50 to 69 who received an inactivated influenza vaccine. The chain employs TRBV28 and TRBJ2-7; 12 bases fit TRBD2. The CDR3 region has the DNA TGTGCCAGCAGGTCGCCGGGACTAGCGGGTTACGAGCAGTACTTC. Residues: CASRSPGLAGYEQYF. Based on the CDR3 plus reference TRBV28 and TRBJ2-7, the full variable domain is DVKVTQSSRYLVKRTGEKVFLECVQDMDHENMFWYRQDPGLGLRLIYFSYDVKMKEKGDIPEGYSVSREKKERFSLILESASTNQTSMYLCASRSPGLAGYEQYFGPGTRLTVT.